This T cell receptor beta chain was observed in a study of molecular identifiers for immune sequencing clone quantification. Study in general: Replicate experiments took RNA from about 20,000 or 100,000 naive CD8 cells, divided it five ways and sequenced four. The study's findings and limits: Spiked-in Jurkat TCR RNA corresponding to one cell was reported as detectable against 990,000 or so naive cells. In CMV-specific effectors, clones above 20 copies held over 97% of molecules; naive, under 1%.

Germline-derived CDR1 and CDR2 are LGHNA and YSLEER. V lost 1 base and J lost 0; bases outside the gene matches: 5. The CDR3 contains 17 residues. Listed TCR primers and previously described methods were used for bulk TCR libraries. TCRdb recomputed calls from the PCR reads with MiXCR, one row per CDR3 protein. This table holds around 40,000 distinct CDR3 sequences, about a fifth found once. The table lists this clonotype with many counts. No antigen is known for it. Input material: naive CD8+ T cells from blood, with Jurkat cell RNA spiked in. Subset noted: FACS-sorted CD8+CD4-CCR7+CD45RA+ naive T cells. The chain uses TRBV4-3 and TRBJ2-3; 9 bases match TRBD2. This clonotype originated in a human donor in good health. Some libraries in this study had Jurkat cell RNA spiked in. CDR3 residues: CASSQGASGTSTDTQYF. CDR3 DNA sequence: TGCGCCAGCAGCCAAGGGGCTAGCGGGACTAGCACAGATACGCAGTATTTT.